What follows are 17 T cell receptor beta chains derived from one specimen sequenced in a study of T cell responses to AZD1222 COVID-19 vaccine. The data were produced by immunoSEQ multiplex PCR, yet TCRdb's version contains in-frame clones alone and is incomplete. The sample shows some 150,000 clones, more than 75% of them seen only once. Source: peripheral blood, taken 28 days after the second AZD1222 dose. These receptors originate from an adult who received the AZD1222 COVID-19 vaccine.

J is TRBJ1-1 and V is TRBV5-5; 9 nucleotides match TRBD1. This CDR3 region has 17 residues. After removal of 3 bases from V and 2 bases from J, the junction contained 11 bases not matched to a gene. The germline V gene has CDR1 SGHKS and CDR2 YYEKEE (reference sequence). CDR3 in amino acids: CASSSLTGGRDNTEAFF. CDR3 nucleotide sequence: TGTGCCAGCAGCTCGCTAACAGGGGGCCGTGATAACACTGAAGCTTTCTTT. The variable domain in full, completed from reference TRBV5-5 and TRBJ1-1, reads DAGVTQSPTHLIKTRGQQVTLRCSPISGHKSVSWYQQVLGQGPQFIFQYYEKEERGRGNFPDRFSARQFPNYSSELNVNALLLGDSALYLCASSSLTGGRDNTEAFFGQGTRLTVV.

This clone was seen once. J is TRBJ2-6 and V is TRBV28; 8 positions match TRBD2. The germline CDR1 and CDR2 sequences are MDHEN and SYDVKM. V was pared by 6 bases and J by 3 bases, with 10 bases of the junction left unmatched. The CDR3 loop spans 17 amino acids. The CDR3 loop reads CASRPGGAGSGANVLTF. The CDR3 nucleotides read TGTGCCAGCAGACCCGGGGGGGCCGGGAGTGGGGCCAACGTCCTGACTTTC. The full variable domain, completed using reference TRBV28 and TRBJ2-6, is DVKVTQSSRYLVKRTGEKVFLECVQDMDHENMFWYRQDPGLGLRLIYFSYDVKMKEKGDIPEGYSVSREKKERFSLILESASTNQTSMYLCASRPGGAGSGANVLTFGAGSRLTVL.

The chain carries TRBV4-3 and TRBJ2-2; D could derive from TRBD1 or TRBD2 (6 bases each). Germline V gene lookup returns CDR1 LGHNA and CDR2 YSLEER. V lost 1 base, J lost 3 bases, and 15 bases lay in between. CDR3 length equals 17 residues. CDR3 region: CASSQGLGGRDTGELFF. CDR3 nucleotides: TGCGCCAGCAGCCAAGGTTTGGGGGGCCGGGACACCGGGGAGCTGTTTTTT.

The chain has TRBV14 and TRBJ1-2; D is unresolved. Looked up from germline, CDR1 is SGHDN and CDR2 is FVKESK. The CDR3 contains 14 residues. The germline V and J ends were trimmed by 0 bases and 3 bases, with 8 bases remaining between them. The CDR3, as DNA: TGTGCCAGCAGCCAAGATAACGTTTACTATGGCTACACCTTC. This sequence encodes CASSQDNVYYGYTF. The whole variable domain, remainder taken from reference TRBV14 and TRBJ1-2, is EAGVTQFPSHSVIEKGQTVTLRCDPISGHDNLYWYRRVMGKEIKFLLHFVKESKQDESGMPNNRFLAERTGGTYSTLKVQPAELEDSGVYFCASSQDNVYYGYTFGSGTRLTVV.

V is TRBV3-1 (or the pseudogene TRBV3-2) and J is TRBJ1-2, with D possibly TRBD1 on 5 matching bases. The V gene lost 1 base and the J gene lost 7 bases, with 16 bases spanning the gap. The CDR3 length is 15 residues. CDR1 is LGHDT, CDR2 YNNKEL, per germline (reference sequence). The CDR3: CASSQGEAPGTGYTF. CDR3 nucleotide sequence: TGTGCCAGCAGCCAAGGTGAGGCCCCAGGGACTGGCTACACCTTC.

V and J are TRBV27 and TRBJ2-5, with 7 bases fitting TRBD1. Trimming at V came to 5 bases and at J to 2 bases, leaving 14 bases not matched to a gene. Germline V CDR1 and CDR2: MNHEY, SMNVEV (reference sequence). The length of the CDR3 is 17 residues. The CDR3 protein is CASSKRPWTGRQETQYF. The CDR3 nucleotides read TGTGCCAGCAGTAAGCGACCCTGGACAGGCCGGCAAGAGACCCAGTACTTC.

V gene TRBV7-6 combines with J gene TRBJ1-4; 7 nucleotides line up with TRBD1. With 1 base clipped from V and 10 bases from J, the junction kept 6 bases outside the gene matches. Germline CDR1 reads SGHVS; CDR2 reads FNYEAQ. This CDR3 spans 14 amino acids. CDR3 amino acids: CASSLERQGGKLFF. The CDR3 DNA sequence: TGTGCCAGCAGCTTAGAACGACAGGGAGGAAAACTGTTTTTT.

This chain uses TRBV30 with TRBJ1-4, with TRBD1 matching 12 bases. Germline V gene lookup returns CDR1 GTSNPN and CDR2 SVGIG (reference sequence). The CDR3 spans 14 residues. Trimming cost V 5 bases and J 13 bases; bases outside gene matches: 11. The CDR3 spells CAWEPGQGARRLFF. The CDR3 DNA sequence: TGTGCCTGGGAGCCGGGACAGGGGGCTAGGCGACTGTTTTTT.

This chain uses TRBV3-1 (or the pseudogene TRBV3-2) with TRBJ2-1, with D uncertain. V lost 0 bases and J 5 bases, leaving 11 bases between the germline ends. The CDR3 extends over 15 amino acids. CDR1 LGHDT and CDR2 YNNKEL come from the germline V gene (reference sequence). For the CDR3, the DNA is TGTGCCAGCAGCCAAGATAATCGGGCAAACAATGAGCAGTTCTTC. Translating gives CASSQDNRANNEQFF.

This clone was seen only once. The rearrangement joins TRBV6-1 to TRBJ1-5; D unclear. Trimming cost V 3 bases and J 0 bases, with 6 bases left between them. CDR1 and CDR2 (germline): MNHNS, SASEGT. The CDR3 is 14 amino acids. CDR3 residues: CASSDEHSNQPQHF. CDR3 coding DNA: TGTGCCAGCAGTGACGAGCATAGCAATCAGCCCCAGCATTTT.

The chain combines TRBV10-3 with TRBJ2-7; the match to TRBD2 covers 7 bases. In germline, CDR1 is ENHRY, CDR2 SYGVKD. V lost 10 bases, J lost 0 bases, and 6 bases stayed unmatched. The CDR3 runs 13 residues. The CDR3 sequence is CANKREASYEQYF. The DNA for the CDR3 is TGTGCCAACAAGCGGGAAGCCTCCTACGAGCAGTACTTC.

This chain connects TRBV6-2 or TRBV6-3 to TRBJ1-1; D gene ambiguous. Germline V gives CDR1 MNHEY, CDR2 SVGEGT. This CDR3 is 13 amino acids long. V lost 3 bases and J 5 bases, leaving 10 bases between the germline ends. This CDR3 is CASSYSGWTEAFF. CDR3 DNA: TGTGCCAGCAGTTATTCCGGGTGGACTGAAGCTTTCTTT.

This clone was counted a few times. V and J are TRBV6-6 and TRBJ1-1; maybe TRBD1 (5 bases). Germline V gene data show CDR1 as MNHNY and CDR2 as SVGAGI (reference sequence). The CDR3 loop spans 15 amino acids. V was clipped by 5 bases and J by 6 bases, with 19 bases between them. CDR3 amino acids: CASSVSGLRGAEAFF. The CDR3 region has the DNA TGTGCCAGCAGTGTCTCGGGCCTCCGAGGGGCTGAAGCTTTCTTT.

V and J are TRBV7-2 and TRBJ2-7, with 9 bases identical to TRBD2. V shed 5 bases and J 2 bases; nucleotides not matched to a gene: 7. Per the germline V gene, CDR1 is SGHTA and CDR2 is FQGNSA. There are 15 residues in the CDR3. The CDR3 here is CASSTTSGPTYEQYF. CDR3 nucleotide sequence: TGTGCCAGCAGCACAACTAGCGGGCCCACCTACGAGCAGTACTTC.

This clone came up once. The rearrangement joins TRBV10-2 to TRBJ1-1; D gene uncertain. The V end lost 3 bases, the J end lost 5 bases, and 10 bases lay between the germline ends. The CDR3 is made up of 13 amino acids. Germline V gives CDR1 WSHSY, CDR2 SAAADI. CDR3 protein: CASSEVRDTEAFF. The CDR3 DNA sequence: TGCGCCAGCAGTGAAGTTAGGGATACTGAAGCTTTCTTT.

V is TRBV28 and J is TRBJ1-2; 8 bases agree with TRBD1. The J segment lost 7 bases and the V segment lost 3 bases, leaving 10 bases of the junction unmatched. CDR1 is MDHEN, CDR2 SYDVKM, per germline. This CDR3 is built from 15 residues. The CDR3 region is CASSLFHTGGGGYTF. The CDR3 DNA reads as TGTGCCAGCAGTTTGTTCCATACAGGGGGGGGTGGCTACACCTTC.

This chain links TRBV4-2 with TRBJ2-3; D not certain. Germline V gene sequence: CDR1 LGHNA, CDR2 YNFKEQ. The CDR3 consists of 13 residues. V lost 6 bases and J 2 bases, leaving 9 bases between the germline ends. DNA of the CDR3: TGTGCCAGCAGTGGACCCCCCACAGATACGCAGTATTTT. It encodes CASSGPPTDTQYF.